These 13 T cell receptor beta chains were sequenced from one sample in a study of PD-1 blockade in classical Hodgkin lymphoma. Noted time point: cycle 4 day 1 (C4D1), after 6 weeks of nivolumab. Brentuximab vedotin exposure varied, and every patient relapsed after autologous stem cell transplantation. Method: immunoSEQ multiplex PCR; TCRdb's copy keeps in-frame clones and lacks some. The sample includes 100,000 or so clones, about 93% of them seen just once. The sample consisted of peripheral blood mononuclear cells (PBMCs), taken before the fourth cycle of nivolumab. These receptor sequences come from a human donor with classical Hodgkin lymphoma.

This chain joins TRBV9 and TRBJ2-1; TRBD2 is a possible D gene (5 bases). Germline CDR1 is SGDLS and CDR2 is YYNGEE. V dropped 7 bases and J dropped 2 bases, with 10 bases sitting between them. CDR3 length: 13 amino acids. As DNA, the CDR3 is TGTGCCAGCGGGAGCCAAGCCTACAATGAGCAGTTCTTC. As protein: CASGSQAYNEQFF. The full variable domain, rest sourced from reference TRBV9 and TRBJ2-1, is DSGVTQTPKHLITATGQRVTLRCSPRSGDLSVYWYQQSLDQGLQFLIQYYNGEERAKGNILERFSAQQFPDLHSELNLSSLELGDSALYFCASGSQAYNEQFFGPGTRLTVL.

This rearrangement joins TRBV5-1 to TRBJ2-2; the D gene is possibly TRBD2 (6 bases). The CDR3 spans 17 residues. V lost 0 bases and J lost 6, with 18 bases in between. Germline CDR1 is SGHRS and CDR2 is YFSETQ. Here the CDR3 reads CASSLERATHQAGELFF. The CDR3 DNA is TGCGCCAGCAGCTTGGAGCGGGCGACCCACCAGGCCGGGGAGCTGTTTTTT.

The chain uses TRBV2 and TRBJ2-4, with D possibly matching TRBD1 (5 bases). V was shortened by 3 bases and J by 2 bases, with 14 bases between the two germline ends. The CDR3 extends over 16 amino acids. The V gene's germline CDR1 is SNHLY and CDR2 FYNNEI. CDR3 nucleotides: TGTGCCAGCAGTGAGGGGTCAGGGTCATCCAAAAACATTCAGTACTTC. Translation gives CASSEGSGSSKNIQYF.

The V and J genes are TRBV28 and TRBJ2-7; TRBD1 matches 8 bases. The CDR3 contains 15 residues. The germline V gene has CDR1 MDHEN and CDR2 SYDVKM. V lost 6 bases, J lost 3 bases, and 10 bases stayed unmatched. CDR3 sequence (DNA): TGTGCCAGCAGCGCGACAGGGGCGCCCTTCTACGAGCAGTACTTC. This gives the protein CASSATGAPFYEQYF.

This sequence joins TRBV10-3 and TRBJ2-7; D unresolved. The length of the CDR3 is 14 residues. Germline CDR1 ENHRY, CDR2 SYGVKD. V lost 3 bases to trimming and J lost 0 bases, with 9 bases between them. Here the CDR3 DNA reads TGTGCCATCAGTGATCAGTCTAGCTCCTACGAGCAGTACTTC. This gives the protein CAISDQSSSYEQYF.

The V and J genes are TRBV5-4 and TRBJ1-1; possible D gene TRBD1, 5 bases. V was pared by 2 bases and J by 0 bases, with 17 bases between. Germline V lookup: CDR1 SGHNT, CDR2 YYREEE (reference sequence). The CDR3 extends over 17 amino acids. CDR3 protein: CASSLGRRAGLNTEAFF. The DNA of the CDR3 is TGTGCCAGCAGCTTAGGGCGGCGGGCAGGGCTGAACACTGAAGCTTTCTTT.

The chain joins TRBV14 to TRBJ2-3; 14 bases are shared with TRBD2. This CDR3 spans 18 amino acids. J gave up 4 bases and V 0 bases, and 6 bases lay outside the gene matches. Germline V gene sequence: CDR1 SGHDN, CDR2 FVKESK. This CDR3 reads CASSQDRTSGRISDTQYF. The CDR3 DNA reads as TGTGCCAGCAGCCAAGATCGGACTAGCGGGAGGATATCAGATACGCAGTATTTT. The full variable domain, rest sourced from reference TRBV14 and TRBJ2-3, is EAGVTQFPSHSVIEKGQTVTLRCDPISGHDNLYWYRRVMGKEIKFLLHFVKESKQDESGMPNNRFLAERTGGTYSTLKVQPAELEDSGVYFCASSQDRTSGRISDTQYFGPGTRLTVL.

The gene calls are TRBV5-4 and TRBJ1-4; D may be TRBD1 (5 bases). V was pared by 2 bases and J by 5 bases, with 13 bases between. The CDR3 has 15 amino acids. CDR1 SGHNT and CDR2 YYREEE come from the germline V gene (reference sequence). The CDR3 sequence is CASSFAGTGNEKLFF. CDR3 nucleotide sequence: TGTGCCAGCAGCTTCGCCGGGACCGGGAATGAAAAACTGTTTTTT.

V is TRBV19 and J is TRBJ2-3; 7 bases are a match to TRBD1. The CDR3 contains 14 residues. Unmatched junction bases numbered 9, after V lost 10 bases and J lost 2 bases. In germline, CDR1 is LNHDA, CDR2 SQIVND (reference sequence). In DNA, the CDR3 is TGTGCCACACGAGACAGGGTGACCACAGATACGCAGTATTTT. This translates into CATRDRVTTDTQYF.

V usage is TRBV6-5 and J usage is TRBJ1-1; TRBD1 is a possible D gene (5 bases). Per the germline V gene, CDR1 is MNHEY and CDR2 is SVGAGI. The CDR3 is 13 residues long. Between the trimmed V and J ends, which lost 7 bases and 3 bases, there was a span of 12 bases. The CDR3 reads CASNEQEYTEAFF. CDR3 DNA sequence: TGTGCCAGCAACGAACAGGAGTACACTGAAGCTTTCTTT.

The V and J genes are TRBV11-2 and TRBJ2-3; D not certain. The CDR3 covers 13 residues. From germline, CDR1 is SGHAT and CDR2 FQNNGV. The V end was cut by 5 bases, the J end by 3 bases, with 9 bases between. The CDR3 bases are TGTGCCAGCAGCCCCCCTTATACAGATACGCAGTATTTT. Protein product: CASSPPYTDTQYF.

This CDR3 is CASRKGTSANNEQFF. The CDR3 DNA reads as TGTGCCAGCAGGAAGGGGACTAGCGCGAACAATGAGCAGTTCTTC. The rearrangement links TRBV2 to TRBJ2-1; 10 nucleotides align to TRBD2. The CDR3 totals 15 residues. The germline V gene encodes CDR1 SNHLY and CDR2 FYNNEI. V gave up 6 bases and J gave up 5 bases; unmatched junction bases: 7.

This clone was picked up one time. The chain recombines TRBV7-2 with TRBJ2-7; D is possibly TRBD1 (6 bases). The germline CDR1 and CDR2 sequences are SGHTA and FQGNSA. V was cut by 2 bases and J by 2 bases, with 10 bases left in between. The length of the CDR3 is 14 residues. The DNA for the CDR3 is TGTGCCAGCAGCTTACACAGGGAGCCCTACGAGCAGTACTTC. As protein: CASSLHREPYEQYF.